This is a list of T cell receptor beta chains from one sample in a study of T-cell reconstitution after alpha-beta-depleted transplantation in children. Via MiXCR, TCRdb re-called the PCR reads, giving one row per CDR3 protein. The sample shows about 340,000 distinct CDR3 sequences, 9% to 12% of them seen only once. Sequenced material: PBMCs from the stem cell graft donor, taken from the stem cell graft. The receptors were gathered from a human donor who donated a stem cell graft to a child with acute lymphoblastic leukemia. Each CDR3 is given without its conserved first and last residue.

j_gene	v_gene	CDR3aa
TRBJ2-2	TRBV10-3	AMNRANTGELF
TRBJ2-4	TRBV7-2	ASSLSRQLAKNIQY
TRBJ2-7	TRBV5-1	ASSLGGSPEQY
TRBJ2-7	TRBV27	ASSYRGRSSYEQY
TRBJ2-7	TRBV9	ASSVETGVGYEQY
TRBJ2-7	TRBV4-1	ASSQAWAWEQY
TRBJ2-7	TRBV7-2	ASSPHQGPYEQY
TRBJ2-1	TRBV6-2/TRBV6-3	ASSLGLAIREQF
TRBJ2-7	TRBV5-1	ASSPEIAGGTYEQY
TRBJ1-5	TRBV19	ASSIGVANQPQH
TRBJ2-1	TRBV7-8	ASSLATGTSLHNEQF
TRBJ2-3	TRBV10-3	AIGGTSGRFTDTQY
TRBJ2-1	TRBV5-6	ASSLVPSGRGNEQF
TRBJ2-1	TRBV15	ATGAFLAGPNEQF
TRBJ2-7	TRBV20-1	SARNGQGTSYEQY
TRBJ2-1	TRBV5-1	ASSLGTGRSYNEQF
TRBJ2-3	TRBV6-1	ASSKQTRSPTTTQY
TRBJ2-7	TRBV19	ASSTDSGSAYEQY
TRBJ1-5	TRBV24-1	ATSDLPDRGPFQPQH
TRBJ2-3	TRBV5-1	ASSLMGGGTDTQY
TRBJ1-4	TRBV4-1	ASSQVARTGRRGEKLF
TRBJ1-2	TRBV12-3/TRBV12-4	ASSYDRGNYGYT
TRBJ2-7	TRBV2	ASSVGPAGKY
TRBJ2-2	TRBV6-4	ASSVNPWDTGELF
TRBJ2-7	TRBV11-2	ASSLNPGLYEQY
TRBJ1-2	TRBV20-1	SARDLGRGFRKSNYGYT
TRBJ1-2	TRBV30	AWYIGILEGDLANGYT
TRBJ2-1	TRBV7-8	ASSSWGDEQF
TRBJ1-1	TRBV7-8	ASSLGVRGLSEVAF
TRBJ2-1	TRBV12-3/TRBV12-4	ASSPLLAGVYNEQF
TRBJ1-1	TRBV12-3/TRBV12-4	ASVHRTGGMNTEAF
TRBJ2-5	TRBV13	ASSFLAGGPETQY
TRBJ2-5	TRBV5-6	ASSLGGGFKTQY
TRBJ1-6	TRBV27	ASSRSGSNSPLH
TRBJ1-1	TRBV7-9	ASSSRGGNTEAF
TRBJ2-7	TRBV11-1	ASSFGPGQSSYEQY
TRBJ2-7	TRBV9	ASSVGIGIHEQY
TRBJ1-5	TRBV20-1	SARMTGADQPQH
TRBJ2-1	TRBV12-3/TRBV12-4	ASSQRDWRAYNEQF
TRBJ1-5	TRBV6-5	ASSYKLGTPESLPQH